The 20 T cell receptor beta chains listed next were all sequenced from one sample in a study of T cell responses to AZD1222 COVID-19 vaccine. Libraries were prepared by immunoSEQ multiplex PCR; TCRdb keeps only in-frame clonotypes and omits some of them. The sample has 100,000 to 150,000 clones, over 75% seen once. Sequencing was performed on peripheral blood, taken on day 0 of AZD1222 vaccination. These receptors originate from an adult in good health.

The chain is built from TRBV19 and TRBJ2-1; 8 bases fit TRBD2. Germline CDR1 and CDR2: LNHDA and SQIVND (reference sequence). This CDR3 has 14 amino acids. V trimming: 5 bases; J trimming: 8 bases; junction bases outside the gene matches: 8. The CDR3 here is CASSPGLVNHEQFF. The CDR3 nucleotides are TGTGCCAGTAGTCCGGGACTAGTTAACCATGAGCAGTTCTTC.

V is TRBV30 and J is TRBJ2-3, with D unclear. V lost 3 bases, J lost 6 bases, and 10 bases lay in between. The germline CDR1 and CDR2 sequences are GTSNPN and SVGIG (reference sequence). The CDR3 runs 12 residues. As DNA, the CDR3 is TGTGCCTGGAGGTCACTCCCCGATACGCAGTATTTT. Protein product: CAWRSLPDTQYF.

The chain links TRBV19 to TRBJ2-3; TRBD2 aligns across 11 bases. The V and J ends lost 8 bases and 3 bases, in that order; junction bases with no gene match: 7. In germline, CDR1 is LNHDA, CDR2 SQIVND (reference sequence). CDR3 size: 15 residues. The CDR3 coding sequence is TGTGCCAGTTCACTAGCGGGAGCGGCGACAGATACGCAGTATTTT. Encoded protein: CASSLAGAATDTQYF.

This chain joins TRBV5-4 and TRBJ1-1, with TRBD1 matching over 7 bases. V shed 6 bases and J 8 bases; nucleotides not matched to a gene: 7. CDR1 SGHNT and CDR2 YYREEE come from the germline V gene (reference sequence). The CDR3 is made up of 12 amino acids. CDR3 nucleotides: TGTGCCAGCACCGACAGGGTCGTAGAAGCTTTCTTT. Translating gives CASTDRVVEAFF.

Note on this clone: Other DNA sequences within the sample encode an identical CDR3. This chain joins TRBV2 and TRBJ2-3, with 8 bases fitting TRBD1. The J segment lost 3 bases and the V segment lost 2 bases, leaving 1 base of the junction unmatched. The CDR3 is 14 residues long. Looked up from germline, CDR1 is SNHLY and CDR2 is FYNNEI. As DNA, the CDR3 is TGTGCCAGCAGTGAACAGGGGGCGACAGATACGCAGTATTTT. It translates to CASSEQGATDTQYF.

This chain uses TRBV11-1 with TRBJ2-6; D gene ambiguous. Germline V gene data show CDR1 as SGHAT and CDR2 as FQDESV (reference sequence). V gave up 7 bases and J gave up 0 bases, with 10 bases separating them. This CDR3 has 15 residues. Written as DNA, the CDR3 is TGTGCCAGCACCACGGTGAGCTCTGGGGCCAACGTCCTGACTTTC. Its protein is CASTTVSSGANVLTF. Filled out from reference TRBV11-1 and TRBJ2-6, the complete variable domain reads EAEVAQSPRYKITEKSQAVAFWCDPISGHATLYWYRQILGQGPELLVQFQDESVVDDSQLPKDRFSAERLKGVDSTLKIQPAELGDSAMYLCASTTVSSGANVLTFGAGSRLTVL.

This clone appeared a single time. This chain joins TRBV20-1 and TRBJ1-2; TRBD1 matches at 9 bases. Per germline, CDR1 DFQATT and CDR2 SNEGSKA (reference sequence). The V and J ends lost 3 bases and 7 bases, in that order; junction bases with no gene match: 6. This CDR3 is 13 amino acids long. The CDR3 bases are TGCAGTGCTAGTAGGACAGGGGATACTGGCTACACCTTC. It specifies CSASRTGDTGYTF.

This sequence joins TRBV28 and TRBJ2-7; D perhaps matches TRBD1 (6 bases). V was trimmed by 5 bases and J by 3 bases, leaving 14 bases between them. CDR3 length equals 14 residues. CDR1 MDHEN and CDR2 SYDVKM come from the germline V gene. Written as DNA, the CDR3 is TGTGCCAGCAGTGGGGAGACAGGTTACTACGAGCAGTACTTC. It is translated as CASSGETGYYEQYF.

This chain links TRBV4-1 with TRBJ2-7; 7 bases match TRBD2. The CDR3 extends over 18 amino acids. Germline V CDR1 and CDR2: MGHRA, YSYEKL. V lost 4 bases to trimming and J lost 2 bases; unmatched junction nucleotides: 17. The CDR3 region is CASSRLPGVAGVPYEQYF. CDR3 DNA: TGCGCCAGCAGCCGATTACCTGGGGTGGCGGGGGTTCCCTACGAGCAGTACTTC.

This chain links TRBV6-2 or TRBV6-3 with TRBJ2-7, with TRBD2 matching over 13 bases. With 1 base clipped from V and 3 bases from J, the junction kept 12 bases outside the gene matches. This CDR3 region has 19 residues. Per germline, CDR1 MNHEY and CDR2 SVGEGT. As DNA, the CDR3 is TGTGCCAGCAGTTACTTGACAGTTGGACTAGCGGGAGAAGTCTACGAGCAGTACTTC. Translating it yields CASSYLTVGLAGEVYEQYF.

This sequence joins TRBV15 and TRBJ2-1; tentatively, D is TRBD1 (6 bases). Trimming left V 2 bases short and J 11 bases short, with 10 bases between. The germline V gene has CDR1 LNHNV and CDR2 YYDKDF (reference sequence). This CDR3 region has 12 residues. CDR3: CATSRQGNKQFF. DNA of the CDR3: TGTGCCACCAGCAGACAGGGGAATAAGCAGTTCTTC.

This clone was counted many times. The V call is TRBV6-4, the J call TRBJ1-1; D is unresolved. Trimming took 4 bases from V and 1 from J, leaving 7 bases between them. CDR1 and CDR2 (germline): MRHNA, SNTAGT. The CDR3 has 13 residues. CDR3 in DNA: TGTGCCAGCAGTGTTAGTACGAACACTGAAGCTTTCTTT. Its protein product is CASSVSTNTEAFF.

J is TRBJ1-1 and V is TRBV3-1 (or the pseudogene TRBV3-2), with 7 nucleotides matching TRBD1. Germline V CDR1 and CDR2: LGHDT, YNNKEL (reference sequence). J gave up 4 bases and V 4 bases, and 6 bases lay outside the gene matches. This CDR3 has 14 residues. The CDR3 loop reads CASSLQGLRTEAFF. CDR3 nucleotide sequence: TGTGCCAGCAGCCTACAGGGGTTACGCACTGAAGCTTTCTTT.

The sample holds a few counts of this clone. This sequence joins TRBV5-3 and TRBJ1-1; no definite D call. Being an ORF, TRBV5-3 has a function that is uncertain. CDR3 length equals 14 residues. Trimming cost V 4 bases and J 2 bases, with 12 bases left between them. This CDR3 is CARSRAQPNTEAFF. In DNA form, the CDR3 reads TGTGCCAGAAGCCGGGCCCAACCTAACACTGAAGCTTTCTTT.

The chain recombines TRBV6-5 with TRBJ2-2, with D maybe TRBD2 (6 bases). Germline CDR1 and CDR2: MNHEY and SVGAGI. This CDR3 is 15 amino acids long. V shed 9 bases and J shed 1 base, with 15 bases lying between them. Here the CDR3 reads CASTARGLNTGELFF. As DNA, the CDR3 is TGTGCCAGTACCGCACGGGGGTTGAACACCGGGGAGCTGTTTTTT.

V usage is TRBV6-1 and J usage is TRBJ2-3, with TRBD1 matching over 7 bases. Germline CDR1 reads MNHNS; CDR2 reads SASEGT. V lost 3 bases and J lost 1; bases outside the gene matches: 4. The CDR3 is made up of 15 amino acids. The CDR3 DNA reads as TGTGCCAGCAGTGAGTCGACAGGGCGCACAGATACGCAGTATTTT. This translates into CASSESTGRTDTQYF.

The chain couples TRBV19 to TRBJ1-3, with D tentatively TRBD1 (6 bases). V was clipped by 7 bases and J by 0 bases, with 16 bases between them. Germline V CDR1 and CDR2: LNHDA, SQIVND (reference sequence). The CDR3 has 16 amino acids. CDR3 region: CASTTGTPISGNTIYF. As DNA, the CDR3 is TGTGCCAGTACCACCGGGACACCAATCTCTGGAAACACCATATATTTT. The full variable domain, in which reference TRBV19 and TRBJ1-3 provide the parts outside the CDR3, is DGGITQSPKYLFRKEGQNVTLSCEQNLNHDAMYWYRQDPGQGLRLIYYSQIVNDFQKGDIAEGYSVSREKKESFPLTVTSAQKNPTAFYLCASTTGTPISGNTIYFGEGSWLTVV.

This chain connects TRBV10-3 to TRBJ1-1; 11 bases align to TRBD1. Germline V gene sequence: CDR1 ENHRY, CDR2 SYGVKD. The CDR3 runs to 14 residues. Germline trimming cut 7 bases from V and 6 bases from J; bases unmatched to any gene: 7. The DNA for the CDR3 is TGTGCCATCAATTCGGACAGGGGGCAGCCTGAAGCTTTCTTT. Translating it yields CAINSDRGQPEAFF.

The chain recombines TRBV18 with TRBJ1-3; possibly TRBD1 for D (5 bases). Per germline, CDR1 KGHSH and CDR2 LQKENI. The CDR3 covers 15 residues. V lost 3 bases, J lost 2 bases, and 11 bases lay in between. The CDR3 DNA reads TGTGCCAGCTCACCCGACAGTTACCCTGGAAACACCATATATTTT. Residues: CASSPDSYPGNTIYF.

The J gene is TRBJ2-7, the V gene TRBV6-5; no definite D call. The CDR3 loop spans 16 amino acids. Trimming took 2 bases from V and 5 from J, leaving 19 bases between them. Germline CDR1 reads MNHEY; CDR2 reads SVGAGI. CDR3 sequence reads: CASSYLPRPPPNEQYF. The CDR3 nucleotides are TGTGCCAGCAGTTACCTCCCCCGACCCCCCCCGAACGAGCAGTACTTC.